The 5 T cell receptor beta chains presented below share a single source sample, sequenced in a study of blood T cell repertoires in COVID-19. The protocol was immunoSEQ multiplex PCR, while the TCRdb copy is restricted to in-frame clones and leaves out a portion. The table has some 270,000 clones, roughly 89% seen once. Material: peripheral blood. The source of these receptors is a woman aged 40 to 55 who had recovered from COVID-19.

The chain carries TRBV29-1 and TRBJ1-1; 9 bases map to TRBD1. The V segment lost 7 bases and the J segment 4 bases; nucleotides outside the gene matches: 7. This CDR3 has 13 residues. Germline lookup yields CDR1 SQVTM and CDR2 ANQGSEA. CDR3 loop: CSGGTGRGTEAFF. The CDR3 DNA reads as TGCAGCGGGGGGACAGGGCGGGGCACTGAAGCTTTCTTT.

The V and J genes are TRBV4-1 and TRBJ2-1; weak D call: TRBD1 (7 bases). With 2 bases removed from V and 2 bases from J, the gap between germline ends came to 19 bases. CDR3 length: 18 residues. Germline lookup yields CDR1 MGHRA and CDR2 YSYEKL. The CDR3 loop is CASSQSEGAAMPYNEQFF. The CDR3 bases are TGCGCCAGCAGCCAATCGGAGGGGGCAGCCATGCCCTACAATGAGCAGTTCTTC.

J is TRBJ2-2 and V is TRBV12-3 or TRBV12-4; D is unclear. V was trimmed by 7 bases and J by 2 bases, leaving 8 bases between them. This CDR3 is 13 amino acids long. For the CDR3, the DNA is TGTGCCAGCATGAACAGTAACACCGGGGAGCTGTTTTTT. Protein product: CASMNSNTGELFF.

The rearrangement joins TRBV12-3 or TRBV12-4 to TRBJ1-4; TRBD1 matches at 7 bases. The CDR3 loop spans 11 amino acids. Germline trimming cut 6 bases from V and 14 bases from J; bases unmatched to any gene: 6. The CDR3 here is CASRTTGALFF. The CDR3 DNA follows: TGTGCCAGCAGAACTACAGGGGCGCTGTTTTTT.

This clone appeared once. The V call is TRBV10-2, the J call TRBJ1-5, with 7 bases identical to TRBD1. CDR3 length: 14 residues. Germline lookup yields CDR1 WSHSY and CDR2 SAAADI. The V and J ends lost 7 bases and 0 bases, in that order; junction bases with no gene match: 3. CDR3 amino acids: CASTGTASNQPQHF. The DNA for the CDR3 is TGCGCCAGCACCGGGACAGCTAGCAATCAGCCCCAGCATTTT.